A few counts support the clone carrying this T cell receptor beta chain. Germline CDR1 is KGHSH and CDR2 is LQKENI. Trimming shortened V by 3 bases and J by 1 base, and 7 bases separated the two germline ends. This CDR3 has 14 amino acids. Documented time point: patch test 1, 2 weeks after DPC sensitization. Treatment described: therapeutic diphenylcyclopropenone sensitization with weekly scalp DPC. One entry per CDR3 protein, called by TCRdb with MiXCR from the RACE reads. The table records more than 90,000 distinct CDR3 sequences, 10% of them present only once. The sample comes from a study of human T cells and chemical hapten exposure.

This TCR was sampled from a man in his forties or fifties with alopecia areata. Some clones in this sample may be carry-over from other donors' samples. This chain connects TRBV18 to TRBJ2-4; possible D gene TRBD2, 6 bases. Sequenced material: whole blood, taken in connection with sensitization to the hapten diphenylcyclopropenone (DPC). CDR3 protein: CASSPAGAKNIQYF. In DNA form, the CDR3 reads TGTGCCAGCTCACCTGCGGGGGCCAAAAACATTCAGTACTTC.